These 13 T cell receptor beta chains were all obtained from the same sample, sequenced in a study of CD8+ T cells in alopecia areata. It was cDNA, reverse transcribed from extracted RNA, that served as the sequencing template. This table comes from immunoSEQ multiplex PCR, and its TCRdb copy is limited to in-frame clones, with some not included. The table records about 150,000 clones, under 60% of them present only once. Sample: CD8+ T cells sorted from blood, taken at week 0. These receptor sequences come from a human donor with alopecia areata.

Details on this clone: The same CDR3 arises from other DNA sequences in this sample as well. The rearrangement uses TRBV30 and TRBJ2-2; 7 nucleotides agree with TRBD1. Germline V gene data show CDR1 as GTSNPN and CDR2 as SVGIG (reference sequence). This CDR3 is 14 amino acids long. The V and J ends lost 0 bases and 4 bases, in that order; junction bases with no gene match: 2. CDR3 loop: CAWSVDRVTGELFF. CDR3 nucleotide sequence: TGTGCCTGGAGTGTTGACAGGGTCACCGGGGAGCTGTTTTTT.

This clone was detected only a few times. The chain combines TRBV4-3 with TRBJ2-7; 7 bases match TRBD1. The V gene end was trimmed by 1 base and the J gene end by 3 bases; junction bases not matched to a gene: 9. Looked up from germline, CDR1 is LGHNA and CDR2 is YSLEER. This CDR3 region has 16 residues. The CDR3 nucleotides read TGCGCCAGCAGCCAAGGTTATTGGGACAGCTACTACGAGCAGTACTTC. As protein: CASSQGYWDSYYEQYF.

This chain links TRBV30 with TRBJ1-5, with a possible D match to TRBD1 (5 bases). CDR1 GTSNPN and CDR2 SVGIG come from the germline V gene (reference sequence). The CDR3 is 13 residues long. V gave up 1 base and J gave up 7 bases, with 11 bases separating them. The CDR3 bases are TGTGCCTGGAGTGACAGGTCTGGACAGCCCCAGCATTTT. Residues: CAWSDRSGQPQHF. The whole variable domain, filled in from reference TRBV30 and TRBJ1-5, reads SQTIHQWPATLVQPVGSPLSLECTVEGTSNPNLYWYRQAAGRGLQLLFYSVGIGQISSEVPQNLSASRPQDRQFILSSKKLLLSDSGFYLCAWSDRSGQPQHFGDGTRLSIL.

The CDR3 DNA is TGCAGCGTTGAAGGGGGGGAACTCCAAGAGACCCAGTACTTC. Translated: CSVEGGELQETQYF. J is TRBJ2-5 and V is TRBV29-1; possible D gene TRBD2, 6 bases. The CDR3 extends over 14 amino acids. Germline lookup yields CDR1 SQVTM and CDR2 ANQGSEA. Trimming cost V 1 base and J 1 base, with 10 bases left between them.

This chain uses TRBV29-1 with TRBJ1-1; TRBD1 is a possible D gene (6 bases). CDR3 length equals 12 residues. V was trimmed by 4 bases and J by 3 bases, leaving 9 bases between them. The germline gives CDR1 SQVTM, CDR2 ANQGSEA. Written as DNA, the CDR3 is TGCAGCGTTGTAGGGGGGGACACTGAAGCTTTCTTT. Its translation: CSVVGGDTEAFF.

In this sample, this clone turned up a few times. The V call is TRBV6-5, the J call TRBJ1-2; the D is unclear. Germline-derived CDR1 and CDR2 are MNHEY and SVGAGI. V dropped 2 bases and J dropped 9 bases, with 13 bases sitting between them. The CDR3 spans 13 residues. CDR3 nucleotides: TGTGCCAGCAGTTACACCTTAAAGGGCAGCTACACCTTC. Amino acid sequence: CASSYTLKGSYTF.

Only one count was recorded for this clone. V is TRBV4-3 and J is TRBJ1-1, with D perhaps TRBD1 (6 bases). Germline assignment: CDR1 LGHNA and CDR2 YSLEER. This CDR3 region has 16 residues. V dropped 2 bases and J dropped 3 bases, with 16 bases sitting between them. CDR3 amino acids: CASSQNRGVRDTEAFF. For the CDR3, the DNA is TGCGCCAGCAGCCAAAATAGGGGGGTCCGGGACACTGAAGCTTTCTTT.

The chain employs TRBV2 and TRBJ1-2; perhaps TRBD1 as D (6 bases). CDR1 SNHLY and CDR2 FYNNEI come from the germline V gene. The CDR3 runs to 11 residues. Trimming shortened V by 8 bases and J by 8 bases, and 12 bases separated the two germline ends. For the CDR3, the DNA is TGTGCCAGCCTGGGGGCATGGGGCTACACCTTC. Amino acid sequence: CASLGAWGYTF.

This rearrangement joins TRBV7-2 to TRBJ2-7; D call uncertain. Germline assignment: CDR1 SGHTA and CDR2 FQGNSA. The CDR3 covers 11 residues. V was cut by 4 bases and J by 2 bases, with 3 bases left in between. CDR3 DNA sequence: TGTGCCAGCAGCTCCCCCTACGAGCAGTACTTC. It codes for CASSSPYEQYF.

The chain carries TRBV30 and TRBJ2-7, with 9 bases that match TRBD1. Germline lookup yields CDR1 GTSNPN and CDR2 SVGIG (reference sequence). Germline trimming cut 3 bases from V and 0 bases from J; bases unmatched to any gene: 3. The CDR3 totals 14 residues. The CDR3 region has the DNA TGTGCCTGGAGGGGGGACAGGGCCTCCTACGAGCAGTACTTC. Translation gives CAWRGDRASYEQYF.

V is TRBV30 and J is TRBJ1-2; tentative D call: TRBD1 (6 bases). The CDR3 has 16 residues. The germline V gene has CDR1 GTSNPN and CDR2 SVGIG (reference sequence). V dropped 3 bases and J dropped 2 bases, with 19 bases sitting between them. As DNA, the CDR3 is TGTGCCTGGAGGAGGGTCGGGGACAACCTAAACTATGGCTACACCTTC. Translated: CAWRRVGDNLNYGYTF. The full variable domain, rest sourced from reference TRBV30 and TRBJ1-2, is SQTIHQWPATLVQPVGSPLSLECTVEGTSNPNLYWYRQAAGRGLQLLFYSVGIGQISSEVPQNLSASRPQDRQFILSSKKLLLSDSGFYLCAWRRVGDNLNYGYTFGSGTRLTVV.

This chain links TRBV4-3 with TRBJ2-7, with TRBD1 as a possible D gene (5 bases). V was pared by 0 bases and J by 3 bases, with 9 bases between. The CDR3 has 14 amino acids. Germline V gene data show CDR1 as LGHNA and CDR2 as YSLEER. This chain's CDR3 is CASSQDLRDYEQYF. The CDR3 DNA is TGCGCCAGCAGCCAAGACCTCAGGGACTACGAGCAGTACTTC.

CDR3 sequence reads: CASSEYLTGGNQPQHF. The DNA of the CDR3 is TGTGCCAGCAGTGAATATTTGACAGGGGGGAATCAGCCCCAGCATTTT. The J gene is TRBJ1-5, the V gene TRBV2, with 9 bases that match TRBD1. Germline V gene sequence: CDR1 SNHLY, CDR2 FYNNEI. The CDR3 sequence is 16 residues long. V was pared by 2 bases and J by 4 bases, with 6 bases of the junction left unmatched.